This T cell receptor (beta chain) was profiled in a study of post-analysis software for immune sequencing data. Study overall: In terms of disease course, relapsing-remitting, secondary progressive and progressive-relapsing multiple sclerosis were included.

This clonotype was seen a handful of times. Its antigen is undetermined. Germline V CDR1 and CDR2: SGHVS, FQNEAQ. This CDR3 region has 13 residues. Regarding the study as a whole: Five TRBV segments were significantly more frequent in patients than in controls. TRBV5-6, TRBV5-1 and TRBV20-1 were among these segments. For normalized Chao1 diversity, multiple sclerosis patients scored significantly lower than controls did.

Carried by the TCR beta cDNA libraries were unique molecular identifiers. Hundreds of thousands of cDNA molecules came from 1 to 10 million T cells. TCRdb redid the calling of the PCR reads with MiXCR, one entry per CDR3 protein. The sample carries about 680,000 distinct CDR3 sequences, more than 50% recorded once. The sequence was collected from a girl aged 2 to 10 with multiple sclerosis. The rearrangement uses TRBV7-8 and TRBJ2-5, with D perhaps TRBD1 (6 bases). The J call is in doubt because the DNA end fits TRBJ2-7 better. The sequencing sample was made of blood. The CDR3 sequence is CASSLGRGHEQYF. For the CDR3, the DNA is TGTGCCAGCAGCTTGGGCAGGGGCCACGAGCAGTACTTC.